Listed below are T cell receptor beta chains from one sample, sequenced in a study of blood T cell repertoires in COVID-19. Sequencing was performed with immunoSEQ multiplex PCR; in TCRdb, only in-frame clones are kept and a portion is missing. The repertoire holds approximately 31,000 clones, 65% to 90% seen once, with approximately 6% in the top ten. Material for sequencing was peripheral blood. All receptors come from a woman aged 80 or over with active or convalescent COVID-19. Each CDR3 is given with its conserved first and last residue.

V	J	CDR3
TRBV3-1/TRBV3-2	TRBJ1-1	CASSQSSVYGNTEAFF
TRBV5-8	TRBJ2-1	CASSLLDRLFF
TRBV5-1	TRBJ2-2	CASSPEGRGLAGELFF
TRBV5-4	TRBJ1-3	CASSRDRLSGNTIYF
TRBV29-1	TRBJ1-2	CSAHSQNYGYTF
TRBV6-2/TRBV6-3	TRBJ2-1	CASSYAVRQGAHNEQFF
TRBV24-1	TRBJ2-5	CATSEGRTSGGGETQYF
TRBV3-1/TRBV3-2	TRBJ1-1	CASKTKNTEAFF
TRBV28	TRBJ2-7	CATETGAHEQYF
TRBV3-1/TRBV3-2	TRBJ2-1	CASSQWGGQQFF